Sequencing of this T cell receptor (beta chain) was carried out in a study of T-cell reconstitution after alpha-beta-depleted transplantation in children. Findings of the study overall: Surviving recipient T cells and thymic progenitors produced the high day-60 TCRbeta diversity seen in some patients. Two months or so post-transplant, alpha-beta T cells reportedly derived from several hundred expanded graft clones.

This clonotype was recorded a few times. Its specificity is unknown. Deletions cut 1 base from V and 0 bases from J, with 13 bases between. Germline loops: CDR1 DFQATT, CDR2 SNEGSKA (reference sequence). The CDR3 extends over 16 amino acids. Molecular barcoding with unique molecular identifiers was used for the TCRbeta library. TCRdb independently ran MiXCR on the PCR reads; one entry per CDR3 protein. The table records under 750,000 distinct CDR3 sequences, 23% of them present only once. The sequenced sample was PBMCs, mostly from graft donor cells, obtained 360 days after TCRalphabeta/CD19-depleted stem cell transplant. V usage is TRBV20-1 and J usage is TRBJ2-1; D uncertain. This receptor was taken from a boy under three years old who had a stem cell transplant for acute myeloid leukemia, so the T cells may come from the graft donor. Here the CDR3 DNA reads TGCAGTGCTAGAGGGACCACACCTACCTCCTACAATGAGCAGTTCTTC. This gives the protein CSARGTTPTSYNEQFF.